This TCR beta chain was retrieved from a study of OX40 agonist ivuxolimab in advanced cancers. Notes on the study in general: Partial responders at 0.1-3.0 mg/kg showed near-lowest clonal expansion.

In the case of this clone: What it binds is not known.

The table came from immunoSEQ multiplex PCR; TCRdb's copy has only in-frame clones and leaves some out. The repertoire has some 37,000 clones, 65% to 90% of them found once; the top ten carry 1.8%. Germline V gene lookup returns CDR1 SGHTA and CDR2 FQGNSA. The V end was cut by 2 bases, the J end by 9 bases, with 20 bases between. The length of the CDR3 is 16 residues. This sequence joins TRBV7-2 and TRBJ2-1; D is possibly TRBD1 (6 bases). The receptor's source is an adult with an advanced solid tumor such as melanoma, head and neck, liver or kidney cancer. Sample: CD4+ or CD8+ T cells sorted from blood, taken in a trial of the OX40 agonist ivuxolimab. The CDR3 sequence: CASSLSGIQGRAEQFF. CDR3 sequence (DNA): TGTGCCAGCAGCTTAAGTGGTATACAGGGAAGGGCTGAGCAGTTCTTC.